The 25 T cell receptor beta chains below all came from one sample that was sequenced in a study of T cell repertoires in cytomegalovirus infection. A single record per CDR3 protein comes from TCRdb applying MiXCR to the reads. The sample carries about 260,000 distinct CDR3 sequences, around 8.7% recorded once. Sequences were obtained from PBMCs. The receptors were sampled from a human donor in good health (CMV status not recorded). Some clones in this sample may be carry-over from other donors' samples.

This clonotype was observed a handful of times. The rearrangement joins TRBV20-1 to TRBJ2-7, with TRBD1 matching over 8 bases. The trim removed 5 bases at V and 2 bases at J, leaving 11 bases unmatched. Per germline, CDR1 DFQATT and CDR2 SNEGSKA (reference sequence). CDR3 length equals 15 residues. This CDR3 is CSAASTDRGAYEQYF. As DNA, the CDR3 is TGCAGTGCTGCCTCGACCGACAGGGGAGCCTACGAGCAGTACTTC.

The genes are TRBV12-3 or TRBV12-4 and TRBJ2-3; 14 positions agree with TRBD2. The V gene end was trimmed by 6 bases and the J gene end by 5 bases; junction bases not matched to a gene: 1. The CDR3 spans 14 residues. The DNA for the CDR3 is TGTGCCAGCAGGACTAGCGGGGGGGAAGATACGCAGTATTTT. This translates into CASRTSGGEDTQYF.

The chain couples TRBV29-1 to TRBJ2-7; D possibly corresponds to TRBD1 (5 bases). There are 13 residues in the CDR3. V was cut by 1 base and J by 5 bases, with 12 bases left in between. Germline V gene sequence: CDR1 SQVTM, CDR2 ANQGSEA. The CDR3, as DNA: TGCAGCGTTGAAGGGGGCAGGGCAAACGAGCAGTACTTC. Protein product: CSVEGGRANEQYF.

This clonotype was counted many times. This chain uses TRBV12-3 or TRBV12-4 with TRBJ2-6; D is ambiguous. V was trimmed by 6 bases and J by 0 bases, leaving 15 bases between them. CDR3 length: 17 residues. The CDR3 spells CASSSQELLSGANVLTF. CDR3 nucleotides: TGTGCCAGCAGCTCCCAGGAACTACTCTCTGGGGCCAACGTCCTGACTTTC.

There are many counts of this clonotype. This chain uses TRBV7-8 with TRBJ2-1, with TRBD2 identical over 13 bases. The CDR3 has 15 residues. The germline V gene has CDR1 SGHVS and CDR2 FQNEAQ. V was clipped by 5 bases and J by 7 bases; unmatched bases: 5. The CDR3 loop reads CASSGGLAGVNEQFF. CDR3 coding DNA: TGTGCCAGCAGCGGCGGACTAGCGGGAGTTAATGAGCAGTTCTTC.

The gene calls are TRBV28 and TRBJ2-1; 8 bases align to TRBD2. Per germline, CDR1 MDHEN and CDR2 SYDVKM. J lost 4 bases, V lost 8 bases, and 7 bases had no gene match. The CDR3 is made up of 14 amino acids. The CDR3 reads CASRPTGGYNEQFF. The CDR3, as DNA: TGTGCCAGCCGACCAACGGGGGGGTACAATGAGCAGTTCTTC.

This clonotype was seen many times. The chain combines TRBV7-2 with TRBJ2-5; 10 positions match TRBD1. The CDR3 runs to 14 residues. Germline CDR1 and CDR2: SGHTA and FQGNSA. V dropped 0 bases and J dropped 8; count of bases not matched to a gene: 3. The CDR3 sequence is CASSLASTGGTQYF. In DNA form, the CDR3 reads TGTGCCAGCAGCTTAGCTTCGACAGGGGGCACCCAGTACTTC.

This clonotype has just a few counts. V usage is TRBV29-1 and J usage is TRBJ1-1; no firm D call. CDR1 is SQVTM and CDR2 is ANQGSEA in the germline V gene. V was clipped by 6 bases and J by 0 bases, with 8 bases between them. The CDR3 runs 12 residues. This chain's CDR3 is CSVSEVNTEAFF. The CDR3 DNA sequence: TGCAGCGTGAGCGAGGTGAACACTGAAGCTTTCTTT.

This clonotype was observed at least ten times. The gene calls are TRBV19 and TRBJ2-1; TRBD1 aligns across 7 bases. This CDR3 contains 14 residues. V was pared by 5 bases and J by 6 bases, with 7 bases of the junction left unmatched. The germline CDR1 and CDR2 sequences are LNHDA and SQIVND (reference sequence). This CDR3 is CASSLRQGPNEQFF. For the CDR3, the DNA is TGTGCCAGTAGTCTCCGACAGGGTCCCAATGAGCAGTTCTTC.

This clonotype was recorded a few times. This chain joins TRBV5-4 and TRBJ1-2; possibly TRBD1 for D (6 bases). The CDR3 is made up of 17 amino acids. V lost 0 bases to trimming and J lost 0 bases, with 15 bases between them. Looked up from germline, CDR1 is SGHNT and CDR2 is YYREEE (reference sequence). CDR3 in amino acids: CASSLAAPGQSNYGYTF. The CDR3 DNA reads as TGTGCCAGCAGCTTGGCGGCCCCCGGACAGTCTAACTATGGCTACACCTTC.

This clonotype occurred many times. The chain employs TRBV7-9 and TRBJ2-5; D might be TRBD2 (6 bases). In germline, CDR1 is SEHNR, CDR2 FQNEAQ (reference sequence). V lost 3 bases, J lost 5 bases, and 13 bases lay in between. This CDR3 spans 14 amino acids. The CDR3 is CASSLGLPSETQYF. CDR3 DNA: TGTGCCAGCAGCTTGGGACTTCCCTCGGAGACCCAGTACTTC.

This sequence joins TRBV7-9 and TRBJ2-1; no firm D call. CDR1 SEHNR and CDR2 FQNEAQ come from the germline V gene (reference sequence). This CDR3 comprises 17 residues. V was trimmed by 3 bases and J by 0 bases, leaving 15 bases between them. The CDR3 bases are TGTGCCAGCAGCTTGGCCGTCGGCACCAGCTCCTACAATGAGCAGTTCTTC. It codes for CASSLAVGTSSYNEQFF.

This clonotype was seen ten or more times. V gene TRBV12-3 or TRBV12-4 combines with J gene TRBJ2-5, with TRBD1 matching over 11 bases. V was clipped by 5 bases and J by 5 bases; unmatched bases: 13. CDR3 size: 17 residues. The CDR3 DNA reads as TGTGCCAGCAGTCCAGGACAGGGGGCTCGTAGGTGGGAGACCCAGTACTTC. As protein: CASSPGQGARRWETQYF.

This clonotype was counted many times. This chain links TRBV4-3 with TRBJ2-1; TRBD1 matches at 7 bases. This CDR3 comprises 15 residues. CDR1 is LGHNA, CDR2 YSLEER, per germline. After removal of 3 bases from V and 4 bases from J, the junction contained 6 bases not matched to a gene. The CDR3: CASSQEARGYNEQFF. DNA of the CDR3: TGCGCCAGCAGCCAGGAAGCCAGGGGGTACAATGAGCAGTTCTTC.

This clonotype has just a few counts. The V call is TRBV6-2 or TRBV6-3, the J call TRBJ2-1; no firm D call. The CDR3 is 15 amino acids. Germline V gene sequence: CDR1 MNHEY, CDR2 SVGEGT. The ends were cut back, 0 bases at V and 10 bases at J, with 16 bases in the middle. The CDR3 DNA reads as TGTGCCAGCAGTTACTCAAACCTCGACGGAGCGGAGCAGTTCTTC. Its translation: CASSYSNLDGAEQFF.

This clonotype was counted only a few times. The chain combines TRBV18 with TRBJ1-5; 10 bases are a match to TRBD1. The CDR3 consists of 15 residues. V lost 3 bases to trimming and J lost 9 bases; unmatched junction nucleotides: 8. Germline V CDR1 and CDR2: KGHSH, LQKENI. This CDR3 is CASSPPGQGTGPQHF. The CDR3 DNA is TGTGCCAGCTCACCGCCGGGACAGGGGACCGGGCCCCAGCATTTT.

The table lists this clonotype with many counts. This chain uses TRBV7-2 with TRBJ2-5; D might be TRBD2 (7 bases). CDR3 length equals 15 residues. V gave up 2 bases and J gave up 2 bases, with 12 bases separating them. CDR1 is SGHTA, CDR2 FQGNSA, per germline. CDR3 sequence reads: CASSLTRGRQETQYF. Here the CDR3 DNA reads TGTGCCAGCAGCTTAACGCGGGGGCGGCAAGAGACCCAGTACTTC.

Many counts were recorded for this clonotype. The rearrangement uses TRBV29-1 and TRBJ1-4, with 8 bases fitting TRBD1. The J segment lost 7 bases and the V segment lost 6 bases, leaving 10 bases of the junction unmatched. From germline, CDR1 is SQVTM and CDR2 ANQGSEA. CDR3 length: 14 amino acids. Here the CDR3 DNA reads TGCAGCGTGGCCACAGGGGGTCGAAGTGAAAAACTGTTTTTT. Protein: CSVATGGRSEKLFF.

This clonotype was picked up many times. The genes are TRBV27 and TRBJ2-1; D tentatively reads TRBD1 or TRBD2 (6 bases each). The CDR3 runs to 15 residues. The V end was cut by 2 bases, the J end by 4 bases, with 12 bases between. The germline CDR1 and CDR2 sequences are MNHEY and SMNVEV (reference sequence). CDR3 DNA: TGTGCCAGCAGTTTAGGACGGGGGCGATACAATGAGCAGTTCTTC. Its translation is CASSLGRGRYNEQFF.

The V call is TRBV6-6, the J call TRBJ1-6; 7 nucleotides line up with TRBD1. The CDR3 covers 19 residues. The germline gives CDR1 MNHNY, CDR2 SVGAGI (reference sequence). The V and J ends lost 6 bases and 0 bases, in that order; junction bases with no gene match: 14. The CDR3 DNA follows: TGTGCCAGCAGCACGTCGGGGGGACAGAAGCCCTCCTATAATTCACCCCTCCACTTT. It is translated as CASSTSGGQKPSYNSPLHF.

This chain links TRBV12-3 or TRBV12-4 with TRBJ1-4; D possibly corresponds to TRBD1 (5 bases). The CDR3 is made up of 16 amino acids. Trimming stripped 2 bases from V and 6 bases from J, with 16 bases between. This CDR3 reads CASSLYGTGRDEKLFF. CDR3 sequence (DNA): TGTGCCAGCAGTTTATATGGAACAGGACGGGATGAAAAACTGTTTTTT.

This clonotype was counted many times. The chain has TRBV5-6 and TRBJ2-3, with D maybe TRBD2 (6 bases). The CDR3 contains 15 residues. In germline, CDR1 is SGHDT, CDR2 YYEEEE. V was shortened by 4 bases and J by 0 bases, with 12 bases between the two germline ends. The CDR3 sequence is CASSPGGYSTDTQYF. For the CDR3, the DNA is TGTGCCAGCAGCCCCGGGGGTTATAGCACAGATACGCAGTATTTT.

This clonotype has a handful of counts. This may be a read error: a much more frequent sequence differs by one nucleotide. The chain couples TRBV5-4 to TRBJ2-7; D remains ambiguous. The V end lost 2 bases, the J end lost 5 bases, and 5 bases lay between the germline ends. The CDR3 has 11 residues. CDR1 SGHNT and CDR2 YYREEE come from the germline V gene (reference sequence). CDR3 sequence reads: CASSLMDEQYF. CDR3 in DNA: TGTGCCAGCAGCTTAATGGACGAGCAGTACTTC.

This clonotype was recorded many times. This sequence joins TRBV11-3 and TRBJ2-1, with D maybe TRBD2 (6 bases). This CDR3 spans 15 amino acids. Germline assignment: CDR1 SGHNT and CDR2 YENEEA. V lost 1 base, J lost 3 bases, and 10 bases lay in between. CDR3 sequence reads: CASSLAGVVYNEQFF. The CDR3 DNA is TGTGCCAGCAGCTTAGCGGGGGTGGTCTACAATGAGCAGTTCTTC.

This clonotype was detected ten times or more. V gene TRBV19 combines with J gene TRBJ2-1, with D uncertain. With 7 bases removed from V and 8 bases from J, the gap between germline ends came to 12 bases. Germline assignment: CDR1 LNHDA and CDR2 SQIVND (reference sequence). The CDR3 has 12 residues. The CDR3 reads CASTSQRYEQFF. The CDR3, as DNA: TGTGCCAGTACCTCCCAGAGGTATGAGCAGTTCTTC. The complete variable domain, with remaining parts taken from reference TRBV19 and TRBJ2-1, reads DGGITQSPKYLFRKEGQNVTLSCEQNLNHDAMYWYRQDPGQGLRLIYYSQIVNDFQKGDIAEGYSVSREKKESFPLTVTSAQKNPTAFYLCASTSQRYEQFFGPGTRLTVL.